These T cell receptor beta chains were read from a single sample in a study of blood T cell repertoires in COVID-19. Sequencing used immunoSEQ multiplex PCR; TCRdb keeps in-frame clones, though not all of them. The sample lists around 120,000 clones, about 78% occurring once. Sample: peripheral blood. These receptors all stem from a man in his sixties or seventies with acute or convalescent COVID-19. Each CDR3 is given with its conserved first and last residue. A D gene is named only where the DNA matches it firmly. For some rows the clone size is stated as once, few or many, or as a class when expanded; others skip it.

-,TRBJ2-2,TRBD2,TRBV19,TGTGCCAGTAGTGGAAGCGGGGGGGCTGGGACCGGGGAGCTGTTTTTT,CASSGSGGAGTGELFF
-,TRBJ2-7,-,TRBV5-4,TGTGCCAGCAGCTTAAAGAAGGGGGTATCCTACGAGCAGTACTTC,CASSLKKGVSYEQYF
-,TRBJ2-1,-,TRBV5-8,TGTGCCAGCATCCGGAGGGGCTCCTACAATGAGCAGTTCTTC,CASIRRGSYNEQFF
-,TRBJ1-4,-,TRBV28,TGTGCCAGCAGTTTAGTCCAGGACAAGGAAAAACTGTTTTTT,CASSLVQDKEKLFF
-,TRBJ1-6,TRBD1,TRBV11-2,TGTGCCAGCAGCTGGCGGGGACAGGGGGGACGTTCACCCCTCCACTTT,CASSWRGQGGRSPLHF
-,TRBJ1-5,-,TRBV3-1/TRBV3-2,TGTGCCAGCAGCCTCTCGAGCGGGGGGCACCAGGCCCAGCATTTT,CASSLSSGGHQAQHF
few,TRBJ2-7,-,TRBV2,TGTGCCAGCAGGGAGGCAGCCCTCTACGAGCAGTACTTC,CASREAALYEQYF
-,TRBJ2-1,-,TRBV11-3,TGTGCCAGCAGCTCGGCTATAGCGGCGGGTGAGCAGTTCTTC,CASSSAIAAGEQFF
-,TRBJ2-3,-,TRBV4-2,TGTGCCAGCAGCCAAGAGGGGGCCGGCCCAGATACGCAGTATTTT,CASSQEGAGPDTQYF
-,TRBJ1-5,TRBD1,TRBV7-2,TGTGCCAGCAGCTTCAGGACAGGGCTCAATCAGCCCCAGCATTTT,CASSFRTGLNQPQHF
-,TRBJ1-4,-,TRBV5-1,TGCGCCAGCAGCTTGGGCTGGGGGCGCGGTGAAAAACTGTTTTTT,CASSLGWGRGEKLFF
-,TRBJ1-5,-,TRBV21-1,TGTGCCAGCAGCAAAAGACGGACAGGGCTCAATCAGCCCCAGCATTTT,CASSKRRTGLNQPQHF
-,TRBJ2-1,TRBD2,TRBV4-2,TGTGCCAGCAGCCAAGTGAGCGGGGGCTACAATGAGCAGTTCTTC,CASSQVSGGYNEQFF
-,TRBJ1-1,TRBD1,TRBV7-2,TGTGCCAGCAGCTTAGTGAACACCGGGACAGGGGCTTTCTTT,CASSLVNTGTGAFF
-,TRBJ2-1,-,TRBV7-3,TGTGCCAGCAGCCTTCTAGCGGCCAGGGGAGGAGAGCAGTTCTTC,CASSLLAARGGEQFF
few,TRBJ1-5,-,TRBV29-1,TGCAGCGCGACGGACGGGGATCAGCCCCAGCATTTT,CSATDGDQPQHF
once,TRBJ2-5,-,TRBV7-2,TGTGCCAGCAGCGGGACTCCTCAAGAGACCCAGTACTTC,CASSGTPQETQYF
-,TRBJ1-6,-,TRBV6-6,TGTGCCAGCAGTCCACCGGGCCGGGTAGGGGTAAATTCACCCCTCCACTTT,CASSPPGRVGVNSPLHF
-,TRBJ1-4,-,TRBV7-3,TGTGCCAGCAGTGGGGGGACTAATGAAAAACTGTTTTTT,CASSGGTNEKLFF
few,TRBJ1-1,-,TRBV18,TGTGCCAGCTCACCAAGTTTAACAGCAAACACTGAAGCTTTCTTT,CASSPSLTANTEAFF
-,TRBJ1-2,-,TRBV5-1,TGCGCCAGCAGCTTGGCCGGGAACAGGGAGGGCTACACCTTC,CASSLAGNREGYTF
few,TRBJ2-3,-,TRBV9,TGTGCCAGCAGCGTAGCCAACACAGATACGCAGTATTTT,CASSVANTDTQYF
-,TRBJ2-3,TRBD2,TRBV6-1,TGTGCCAGCAGTGAACAAGGACTAGCGGGCACAGATACGCAGTATTTT,CASSEQGLAGTDTQYF
-,TRBJ1-3,-,TRBV7-8,TGTGCCAGCAGCTTAGTATCCCTAGACTCTGGAAACACCATATATTTT,CASSLVSLDSGNTIYF
-,TRBJ1-4,TRBD1,TRBV9,TGTGCCAGCAGCACCGGGACAGGAGTTAATGAAAAACTGTTTTTT,CASSTGTGVNEKLFF
-,TRBJ1-2,TRBD1,TRBV6-2/TRBV6-3,TGTGCCAGCAGCTGGGGACAGGTCTATGGCTACACCTTC,CASSWGQVYGYTF
-,TRBJ1-5,-,TRBV2,TGTGCCAGCAACGGGGGGGCAAATCAGCCCCAGCATTTT,CASNGGANQPQHF
-,TRBJ2-7,-,TRBV6-5,TGTGCCAGCAGTTACGGGGCCAAGCAGTACTTC,CASSYGAKQYF
-,TRBJ1-5,-,TRBV7-2,TGTGCCAGCAGCTTAGCGGTCCAGGGGAATCAGCCCCAGCATTTT,CASSLAVQGNQPQHF
-,TRBJ1-2,-,TRBV6-1,TGTGCCAGCAGTGAAGGCCCAGGGCGCCAAAACTATGGCTACACCTTC,CASSEGPGRQNYGYTF
-,TRBJ2-7,TRBD2,TRBV15,TGTGCCACCAGCAGAACCTCGGGAGCGGGGGGCTCCTACGAGCAGTACTTC,CATSRTSGAGGSYEQYF
-,TRBJ1-6,TRBD1,TRBV18,TGTGCCAGCTCGAGGGACAGGGATCTTTCACCCCTCCACTTT,CASSRDRDLSPLHF
-,TRBJ2-5,-,TRBV2,TGTGCCAGCAGAGACAGAGAGACCCAGTACTTC,CASRDRETQYF
once,TRBJ2-7,TRBD1,TRBV6-5,TGTGCCAGCATTCAGGGGGACAGGGTCCACGAGCAGTACTTC,CASIQGDRVHEQYF
few,TRBJ1-2,TRBD1,TRBV28,TGTGCCAGCAGTTTGGGGACAGGGGAAGGTAGTGGCTACACCTTC,CASSLGTGEGSGYTF
-,TRBJ1-5,-,TRBV18,TGTGCCAGCTCCTCGGGGGGTGATCAGCCCCAGCATTTT,CASSSGGDQPQHF
-,TRBJ2-2,TRBD1,TRBV3-1/TRBV3-2,TGTGCCAGCAGCCCCAGGGACAGGTCTTATGAGGAGCTGTTTTTT,CASSPRDRSYEELFF
few,TRBJ1-2,TRBD1,TRBV29-1,TGCAGCGGGGAACAGGGGGGGTATGGCTACACCTTC,CSGEQGGYGYTF
-,TRBJ2-5,TRBD2,TRBV11-2,TGTGCCAGCAGCTCATACAAGCGGGGGCAAGAGACCCAGTACTTC,CASSSYKRGQETQYF
-,TRBJ2-6,-,TRBV18,TGTGCCAGCTCACCAGTCTTCTCTGGGGCCAACGTCCTGACTTTC,CASSPVFSGANVLTF
few,TRBJ2-7,-,TRBV6-5,TGTGCCAGCATCAAAGGACCGGGAAATCCCTACGAGCAGTACTTC,CASIKGPGNPYEQYF
-,TRBJ1-5,-,TRBV5-1,TGCGCCAGCAGCTTGGATTCTGCAGGGAGCAATCAGCCCCAGCATTTT,CASSLDSAGSNQPQHF
-,TRBJ1-2,TRBD1,TRBV3-1/TRBV3-2,TGTGCCAGCAGCCAAGTCCTAGGGTGGGGACAGGGGGACTATGGCTACACCTTC,CASSQVLGWGQGDYGYTF
-,TRBJ1-5,-,TRBV10-1,TGCGCCAGCAGGGCAGACGGGGGTAGCAATCAGCCCCAGCATTTT,CASRADGGSNQPQHF
-,TRBJ2-6,TRBD1,TRBV19,TGTGCCATTTTAGACAGGGGGTGGTCTGGGGCCAACGTCCTGACTTTC,CAILDRGWSGANVLTF
-,TRBJ1-2,TRBD1,TRBV2,TGTGCCAGCAGCGACAGGGGAAGCTATGGCTACACCTTC,CASSDRGSYGYTF
-,TRBJ1-1,-,TRBV11-2,TGTGCCAGCATGCAGGGGCGGAACACTGAAGCTTTCTTT,CASMQGRNTEAFF
once,TRBJ1-5,TRBD1,TRBV3-1/TRBV3-2,TGTGCCAGCAGCCAAGTGGCAGGGGGTCAGCCCCAGCATTTT,CASSQVAGGQPQHF
-,TRBJ2-3,-,TRBV12-3/TRBV12-4,TGTGCCAGCGCGTTACGAGGACTTACGCAGTATTTT,CASALRGLTQYF
-,TRBJ2-3,TRBD2,TRBV5-4,TGTGCCAGCAGCCCGGGGACTAGCCGAAGCACAGATACGCAGTATTTT,CASSPGTSRSTDTQYF
-,TRBJ2-3,TRBD2,TRBV5-4,TGTGCCAGCAGCTTGGGTACTAGCGGGGGACCAGATACGCAGTATTTT,CASSLGTSGGPDTQYF
-,TRBJ1-3,-,TRBV7-6,TGTGCCAGCAGCCTCAATAGGGCAGGGTTATCGGGAAACACCATATATTTT,CASSLNRAGLSGNTIYF
-,TRBJ1-2,-,TRBV27,TGTGCCAGCAGGTTCTCGTTTGGGGGGGGCTACACCTTC,CASRFSFGGGYTF
-,TRBJ2-7,TRBD2,TRBV9,TGTGCCAGCAGCTTACTAGCGGGGGCGGACGAGCAGTACTTC,CASSLLAGADEQYF
-,TRBJ2-2,TRBD2,TRBV2,TGTGCCAGCAGCCTGACTAGCGGGAAGAACACCGGGGAGCTGTTTTTT,CASSLTSGKNTGELFF
-,TRBJ1-2,-,TRBV4-3,TGCGCCAGCAGCCAAGATCTAAGAGACAGCGCCGCTAACTATGGCTACACCTTC,CASSQDLRDSAANYGYTF